The T cell receptor (beta chain) described here comes from a study of beta chain features in type 1 diabetes. Points from the study as a whole: Naive, central memory and Treg TCRB repertoires appeared more alike in patients than in healthy donors. Fewer insertions but more deletions were seen at VDJ junctions in type 1 diabetes patients. PCR might preferentially amplify shorter templates, equally in patients and controls.

This clone showed up just a few times. The antigen is not known. Of the isolated RNA, all was reverse transcribed, and so the sequenced material was expressed TCRB transcripts. The repertoire was sequenced with immunoSEQ multiplex PCR; TCRdb's copy has only in-frame clones and lacks some. The sample includes hundreds of thousands of clones, roughly a sixth of them seen just once. After removal of 4 bases from V and 6 bases from J, the junction contained 4 bases not matched to a gene. CDR1 is SGHRS, CDR2 YFSETQ, per germline. The CDR3 runs 12 residues. In all sorted populations, purity surpassed 95%. This clonotype was sampled from a woman aged 18-30 years in good health. The sequencing sample was made of naive CD4+ T cells from blood. The J gene is TRBJ2-7, the V gene TRBV5-1; 7 nucleotides agree with TRBD1. CDR3 sequence (DNA): TGCGCCAGCAGCGCCGGGACAGCCGAGCAGTACTTC. Protein sequence: CASSAGTAEQYF.